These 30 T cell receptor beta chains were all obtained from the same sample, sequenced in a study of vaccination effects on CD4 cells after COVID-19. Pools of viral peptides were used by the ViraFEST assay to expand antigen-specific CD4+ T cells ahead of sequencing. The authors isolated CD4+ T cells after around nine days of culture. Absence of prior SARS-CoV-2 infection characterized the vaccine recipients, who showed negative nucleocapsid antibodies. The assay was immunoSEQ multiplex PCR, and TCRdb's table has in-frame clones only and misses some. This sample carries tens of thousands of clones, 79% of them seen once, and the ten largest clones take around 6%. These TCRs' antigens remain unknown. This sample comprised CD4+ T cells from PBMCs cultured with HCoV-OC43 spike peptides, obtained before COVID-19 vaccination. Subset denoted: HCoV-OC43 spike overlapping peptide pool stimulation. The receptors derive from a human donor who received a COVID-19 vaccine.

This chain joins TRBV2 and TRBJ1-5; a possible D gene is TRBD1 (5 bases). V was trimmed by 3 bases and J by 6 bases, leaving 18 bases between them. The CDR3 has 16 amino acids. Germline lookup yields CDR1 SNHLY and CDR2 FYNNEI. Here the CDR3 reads CASSDYNQGARQPQHF. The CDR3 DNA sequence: TGTGCCAGCAGTGACTACAATCAGGGTGCGCGTCAGCCCCAGCATTTT.

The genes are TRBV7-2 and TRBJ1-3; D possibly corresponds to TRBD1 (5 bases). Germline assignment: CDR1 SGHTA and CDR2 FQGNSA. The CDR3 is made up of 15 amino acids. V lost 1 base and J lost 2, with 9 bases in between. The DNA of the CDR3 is TGTGCCAGCAGCTTAGATGGGGGGACTGGAAACACCATATATTTT. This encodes CASSLDGGTGNTIYF.

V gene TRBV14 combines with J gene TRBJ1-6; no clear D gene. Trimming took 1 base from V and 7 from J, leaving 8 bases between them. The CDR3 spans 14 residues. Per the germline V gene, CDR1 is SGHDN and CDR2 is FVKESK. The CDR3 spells CASSQVGVNSPLHF. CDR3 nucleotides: TGTGCCAGCAGCCAAGTCGGCGTGAATTCACCCCTCCACTTT.

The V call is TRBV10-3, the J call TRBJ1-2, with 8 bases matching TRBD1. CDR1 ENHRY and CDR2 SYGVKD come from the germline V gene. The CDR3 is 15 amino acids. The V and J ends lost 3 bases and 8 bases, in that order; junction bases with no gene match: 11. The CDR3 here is CAISDGQGRGKGYTF. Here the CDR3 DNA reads TGTGCCATCAGTGACGGACAGGGAAGGGGAAAAGGCTACACCTTC.

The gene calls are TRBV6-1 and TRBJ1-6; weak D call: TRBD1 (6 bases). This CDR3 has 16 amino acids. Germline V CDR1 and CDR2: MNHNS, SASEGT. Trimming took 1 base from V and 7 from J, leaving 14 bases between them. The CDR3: CASSEGKGVANSPLHF. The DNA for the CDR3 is TGTGCCAGCAGTGAAGGAAAGGGGGTGGCAAATTCACCCCTCCACTTT.

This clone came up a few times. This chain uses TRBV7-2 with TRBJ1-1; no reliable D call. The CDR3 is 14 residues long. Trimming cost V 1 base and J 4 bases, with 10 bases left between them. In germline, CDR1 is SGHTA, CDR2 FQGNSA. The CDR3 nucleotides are TGTGCCAGCAGCTTAGAGACCGGGGTCACTGAAGCTTTCTTT. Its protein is CASSLETGVTEAFF.

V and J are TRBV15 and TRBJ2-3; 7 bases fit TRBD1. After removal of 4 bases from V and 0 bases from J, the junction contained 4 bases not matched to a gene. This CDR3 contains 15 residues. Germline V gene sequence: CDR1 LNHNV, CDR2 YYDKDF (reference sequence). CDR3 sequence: CATSTRQGSTDTQYF. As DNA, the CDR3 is TGTGCCACCAGCACAAGACAGGGTAGCACAGATACGCAGTATTTT.

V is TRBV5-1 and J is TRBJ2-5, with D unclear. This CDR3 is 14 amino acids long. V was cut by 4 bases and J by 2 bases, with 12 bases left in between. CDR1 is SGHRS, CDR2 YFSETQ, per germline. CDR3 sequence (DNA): TGCGCCAGCAGCCTCGGACCAATTCAAGAGACCCAGTACTTC. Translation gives CASSLGPIQETQYF.

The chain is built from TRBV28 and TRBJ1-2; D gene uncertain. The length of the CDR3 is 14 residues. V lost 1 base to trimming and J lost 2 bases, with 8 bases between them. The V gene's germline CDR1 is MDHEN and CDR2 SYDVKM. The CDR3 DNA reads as TGTGCCAGCAGTTTATTACAGCAGAACTATGGCTACACCTTC. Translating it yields CASSLLQQNYGYTF.

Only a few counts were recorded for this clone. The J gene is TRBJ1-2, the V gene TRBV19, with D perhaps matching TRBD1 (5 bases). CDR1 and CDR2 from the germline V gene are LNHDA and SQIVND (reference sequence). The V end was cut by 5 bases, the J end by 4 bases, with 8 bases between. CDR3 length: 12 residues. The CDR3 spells CASSQGVYGYTF. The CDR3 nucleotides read TGTGCCAGTAGTCAGGGAGTCTATGGCTACACCTTC.

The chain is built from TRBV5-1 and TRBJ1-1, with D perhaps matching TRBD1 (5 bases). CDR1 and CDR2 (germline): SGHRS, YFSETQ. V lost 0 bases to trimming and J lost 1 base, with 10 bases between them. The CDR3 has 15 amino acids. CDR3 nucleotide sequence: TGCGCCAGCAGCTTGGGACAGCTCGCGAACACTGAAGCTTTCTTT. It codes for CASSLGQLANTEAFF.

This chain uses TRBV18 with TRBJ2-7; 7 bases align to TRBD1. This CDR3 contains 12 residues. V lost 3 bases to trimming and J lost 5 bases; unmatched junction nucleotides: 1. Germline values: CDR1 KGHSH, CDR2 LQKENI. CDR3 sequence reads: CASSPTGNEQYV. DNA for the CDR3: TGTGCCAGCTCACCGACAGGGAACGAGCAGTACGTC.

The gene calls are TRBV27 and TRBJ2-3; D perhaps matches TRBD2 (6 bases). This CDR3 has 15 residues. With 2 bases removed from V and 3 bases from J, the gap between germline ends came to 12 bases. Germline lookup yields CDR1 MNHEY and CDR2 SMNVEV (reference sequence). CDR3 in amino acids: CASSLRGMWTDTQYF. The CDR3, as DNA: TGTGCCAGCAGTTTACGGGGGATGTGGACAGATACGCAGTATTTT.

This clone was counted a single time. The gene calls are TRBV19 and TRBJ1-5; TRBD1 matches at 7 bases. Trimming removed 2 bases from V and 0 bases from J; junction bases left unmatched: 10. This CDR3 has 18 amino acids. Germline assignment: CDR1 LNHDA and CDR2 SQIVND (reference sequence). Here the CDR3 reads CASSITGDGLYSNQPQHF. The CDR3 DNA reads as TGTGCCAGTAGTATAACAGGGGACGGACTGTATAGCAATCAGCCCCAGCATTTT.

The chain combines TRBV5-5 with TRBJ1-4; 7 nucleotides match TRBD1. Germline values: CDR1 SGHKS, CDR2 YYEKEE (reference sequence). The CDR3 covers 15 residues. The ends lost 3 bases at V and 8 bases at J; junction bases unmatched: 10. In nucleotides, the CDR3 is TGTGCCAGCAGCTCGCAACAGGGGATGAGCGAAAAACTGTTTTTT. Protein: CASSSQQGMSEKLFF.

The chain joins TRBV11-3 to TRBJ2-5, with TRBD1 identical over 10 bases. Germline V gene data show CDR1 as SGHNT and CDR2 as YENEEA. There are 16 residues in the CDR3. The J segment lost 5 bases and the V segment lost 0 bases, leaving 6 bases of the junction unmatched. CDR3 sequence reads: CASSLDPGTGEETQYF. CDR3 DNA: TGTGCCAGCAGCTTAGACCCCGGGACAGGGGAGGAGACCCAGTACTTC.

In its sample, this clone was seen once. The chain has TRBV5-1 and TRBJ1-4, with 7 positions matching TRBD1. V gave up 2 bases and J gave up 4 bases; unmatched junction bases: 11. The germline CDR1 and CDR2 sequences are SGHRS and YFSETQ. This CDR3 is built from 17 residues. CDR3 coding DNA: TGCGCCAGCAGCTTACTCCGTCAGGGGGAGCTTAATGAAAAACTGTTTTTT. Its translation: CASSLLRQGELNEKLFF.

The CDR3 loop reads CASRANSGTLGNTIYF. The CDR3 coding sequence is TGTGCCAGCAGAGCCAACTCCGGGACACTTGGAAACACCATATATTTT. This sequence joins TRBV2 and TRBJ1-3, with D possibly being TRBD1 (6 bases). The CDR3 length is 16 residues. Per germline, CDR1 SNHLY and CDR2 FYNNEI. V was pared by 6 bases and J by 3 bases, with 18 bases between.

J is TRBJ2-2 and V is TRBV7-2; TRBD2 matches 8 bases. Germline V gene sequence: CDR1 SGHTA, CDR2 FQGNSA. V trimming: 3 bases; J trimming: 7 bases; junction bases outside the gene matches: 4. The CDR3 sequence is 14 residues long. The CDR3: CASSFSGAYGELFF. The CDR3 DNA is TGTGCCAGCAGCTTTAGCGGGGCGTACGGGGAGCTGTTTTTT.

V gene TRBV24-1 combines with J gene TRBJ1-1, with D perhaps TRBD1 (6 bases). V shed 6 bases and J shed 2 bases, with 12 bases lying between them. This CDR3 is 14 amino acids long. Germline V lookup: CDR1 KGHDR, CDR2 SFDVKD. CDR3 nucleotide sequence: TGTGCCACCAGTCTAACCGGGACAAACACTGAAGCTTTCTTT. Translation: CATSLTGTNTEAFF.

CDR3 sequence reads: CASTRQGVLTEAFF. As DNA, the CDR3 is TGTGCCAGCACTCGACAGGGGGTTTTGACTGAAGCTTTCTTT. The chain links TRBV27 to TRBJ1-1; 9 nucleotides line up with TRBD1. CDR1 and CDR2 from the germline V gene are MNHEY and SMNVEV (reference sequence). V was clipped by 7 bases and J by 5 bases; unmatched bases: 8. The CDR3 covers 14 residues.

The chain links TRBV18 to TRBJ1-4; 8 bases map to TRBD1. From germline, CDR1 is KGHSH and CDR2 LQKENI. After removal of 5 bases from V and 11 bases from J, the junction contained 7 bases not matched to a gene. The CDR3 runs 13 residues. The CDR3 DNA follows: TGTGCCAGCTCAACAATGGACAGGGAGAAACTGTTTTTT. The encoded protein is CASSTMDREKLFF.

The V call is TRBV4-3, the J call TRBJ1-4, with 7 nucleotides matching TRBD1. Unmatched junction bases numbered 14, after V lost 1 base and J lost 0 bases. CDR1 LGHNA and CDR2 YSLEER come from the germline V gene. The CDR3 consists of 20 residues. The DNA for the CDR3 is TGCGCCAGCAGCCAAGCGGCTTACCCACGACAGGGAGCAACTAATGAAAAACTGTTTTTT. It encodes CASSQAAYPRQGATNEKLFF.

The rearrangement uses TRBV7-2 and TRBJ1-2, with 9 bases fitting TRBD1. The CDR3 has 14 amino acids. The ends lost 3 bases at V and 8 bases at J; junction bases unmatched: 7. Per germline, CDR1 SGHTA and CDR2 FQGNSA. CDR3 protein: CASSFDRGIEGYTF. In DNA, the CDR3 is TGTGCCAGCAGCTTCGACAGGGGGATAGAAGGCTACACCTTC.

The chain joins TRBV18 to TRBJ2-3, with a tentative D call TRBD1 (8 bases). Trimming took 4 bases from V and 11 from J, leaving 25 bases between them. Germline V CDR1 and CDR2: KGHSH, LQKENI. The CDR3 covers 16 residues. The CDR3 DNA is TGTGCCAGCTCACAGACCACAGGGGGGGCATTTGGAGGGCAGTATTTT. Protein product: CASSQTTGGAFGGQYF.

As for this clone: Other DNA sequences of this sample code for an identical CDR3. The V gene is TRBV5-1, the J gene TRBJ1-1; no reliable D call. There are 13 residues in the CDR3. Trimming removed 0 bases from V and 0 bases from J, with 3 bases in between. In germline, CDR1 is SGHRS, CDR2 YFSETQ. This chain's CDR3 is CASSLGVNTEAFF. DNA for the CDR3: TGCGCCAGCAGCTTGGGGGTGAACACTGAAGCTTTCTTT.

The CDR3 region is CASSLVPTSGNTIYF. CDR3 DNA: TGTGCCAGCAGCTTGGTTCCAACCTCTGGAAACACCATATATTTT. The chain carries TRBV5-5 and TRBJ1-3; D is unresolved. V lost 0 bases, J lost 0 bases, and 7 bases lay in between. This CDR3 has 15 amino acids. Germline assignment: CDR1 SGHKS and CDR2 YYEKEE (reference sequence).

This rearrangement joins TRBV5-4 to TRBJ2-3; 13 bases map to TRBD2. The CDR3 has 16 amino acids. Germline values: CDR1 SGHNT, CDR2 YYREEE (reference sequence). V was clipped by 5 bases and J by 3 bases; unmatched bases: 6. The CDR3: CASSSGLAGPTDTQYF. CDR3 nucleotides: TGTGCCAGCAGTTCGGGACTAGCGGGGCCGACAGATACGCAGTATTTT.

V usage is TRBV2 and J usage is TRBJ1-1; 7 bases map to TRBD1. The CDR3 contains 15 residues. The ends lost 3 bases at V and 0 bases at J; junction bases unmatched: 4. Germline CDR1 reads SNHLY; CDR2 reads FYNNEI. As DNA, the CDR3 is TGTGCCAGCAGTGAGAGGGGACAGCTGAACACTGAAGCTTTCTTT. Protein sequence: CASSERGQLNTEAFF.

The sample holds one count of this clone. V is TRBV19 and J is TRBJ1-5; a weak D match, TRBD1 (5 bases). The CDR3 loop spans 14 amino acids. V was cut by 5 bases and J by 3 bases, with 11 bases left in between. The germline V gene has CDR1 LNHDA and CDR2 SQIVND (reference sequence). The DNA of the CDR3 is TGTGCCAGTAGTCAGGGACGGGACAATCAGCCCCAGCATTTT. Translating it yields CASSQGRDNQPQHF.